The 11 T cell receptor beta chains given below trace back to one sample, sequenced in a study of spatial heterogeneity in lung cancer. Documented time point: sample taken at primary tumor resection. Whole RNA, which was extracted from tumor, nontumor lung tissue or frozen PBMC, was sequenced without any cell sorting. TCRdb fed the 5' RACE reads into MiXCR, producing one record per CDR3 protein. The repertoire holds some 53,000 distinct CDR3 sequences, with roughly 7% as singletons. Sequenced here: PBMCs, sampled at surgery. Source of these receptors: a female donor with early-stage non-small cell lung cancer.

This clonotype was detected ten times or more. For the CDR3, the DNA is TGTGCCAGCAGCTTCGACACTCAAGAGACCCAGTACTTC. Protein sequence: CASSFDTQETQYF. This chain uses TRBV7-9 with TRBJ2-5; D unclear. This CDR3 is built from 13 residues. Per germline, CDR1 SEHNR and CDR2 FQNEAQ (reference sequence). The V end was cut by 3 bases, the J end by 2 bases, with 7 bases between.

This clonotype was recorded many times. This chain links TRBV4-3 with TRBJ2-1; 9 bases agree with TRBD1. This CDR3 is 16 amino acids long. V was pared by 1 base and J by 6 bases, with 7 bases of the junction left unmatched. CDR1 is LGHNA, CDR2 YSLEER, per germline. The CDR3 protein is CASSQGWTGDGNEQFF. The DNA of the CDR3 is TGCGCCAGCAGCCAAGGATGGACAGGGGACGGCAATGAGCAGTTCTTC.

This clonotype has a count of ten or more. The V call is TRBV7-2, the J call TRBJ2-3; TRBD1 or TRBD2 may be the D gene (6 bases each). Germline values: CDR1 SGHTA, CDR2 FQGNSA. V gave up 1 base and J gave up 1 base, with 18 bases separating them. This CDR3 has 18 residues. CDR3 sequence reads: CASSLGGRGPTGTDTQYF. CDR3 sequence (DNA): TGTGCCAGCAGCTTAGGCGGTCGGGGGCCCACCGGCACAGATACGCAGTATTTT.

This clonotype has ten or more counts. The chain recombines TRBV9 with TRBJ2-5; D is possibly TRBD1 or TRBD2 (6 bases each). V was pared by 3 bases and J by 10 bases, with 10 bases between. The CDR3 sequence is 11 residues long. Germline values: CDR1 SGDLS, CDR2 YYNGEE. The CDR3 nucleotides are TGTGCCAGCAGCGGGGGGGCGGGCCAGTACTTC. As protein: CASSGGAGQYF.

This clonotype was picked up many times. This chain connects TRBV12-3 or TRBV12-4 to TRBJ1-6; D not certain. The CDR3 has 12 amino acids. V was clipped by 4 bases and J by 9 bases, with 7 bases between them. The CDR3 loop is CASSWSGSPLHF. The CDR3 nucleotides read TGTGCCAGCAGTTGGAGCGGTTCACCCCTCCACTTT.

The sample holds many counts of this clonotype. The gene calls are TRBV5-1 and TRBJ2-7; 11 bases match TRBD1. CDR1 SGHRS and CDR2 YFSETQ come from the germline V gene. The V segment lost 4 bases and the J segment 5 bases; nucleotides outside the gene matches: 8. The CDR3 covers 15 residues. As DNA, the CDR3 is TGCGCCAGCAGCCCTGGGACAGGGGGTCCCAACGAGCAGTACTTC. It is translated as CASSPGTGGPNEQYF.

This clonotype was seen many times. The chain recombines TRBV28 with TRBJ1-4; D is ambiguous. The CDR3 length is 14 residues. The V and J ends lost 5 bases and 0 bases respectively, with 7 bases between them. The V gene's germline CDR1 is MDHEN and CDR2 SYDVKM. The CDR3 nucleotides are TGTGCCAGCAGTGTTACCTCAACTAATGAAAAACTGTTTTTT. Translated, it gives CASSVTSTNEKLFF.

The V gene is TRBV7-9, the J gene TRBJ1-2; the D is unclear. The CDR3 is 14 amino acids. Germline CDR1 and CDR2: SEHNR and FQNEAQ (reference sequence). The V end lost 1 base, the J end lost 6 bases, and 12 bases lay between the germline ends. This CDR3 reads CASSLVFGYDGYTF. The DNA of the CDR3 is TGTGCCAGCAGCTTAGTATTCGGATATGATGGCTACACCTTC.

There are many counts of this clonotype. The genes are TRBV4-2 and TRBJ2-3; 10 bases fit TRBD2. V was clipped by 6 bases and J by 6 bases; unmatched bases: 15. Germline V gene lookup returns CDR1 LGHNA and CDR2 YNFKEQ. The CDR3 is 17 residues long. In DNA form, the CDR3 reads TGTGCCAGCAGTCGACAGGGGAGCGGGGGGGCAGAGGATACGCAGTATTTT. It is translated as CASSRQGSGGAEDTQYF.

The sample holds many counts of this clonotype. This chain uses TRBV5-4 with TRBJ2-2; perhaps D is TRBD1 or TRBD2 (6 bases each). CDR3 size: 15 residues. The V end was cut by 1 base, the J end by 8 bases, with 15 bases between. Germline values: CDR1 SGHNT, CDR2 YYREEE (reference sequence). The CDR3 protein is CASSLKGGGRGELFF. The CDR3 DNA sequence: TGTGCCAGCAGCTTGAAAGGAGGGGGGCGAGGGGAGCTGTTTTTT. The whole variable domain, remainder taken from reference TRBV5-4 and TRBJ2-2, is ETGVTQSPTHLIKTRGQQVTLRCSSQSGHNTVSWYQQALGQGPQFIFQYYREEENGRGNFPPRFSGLQFPNYSSELNVNALELDDSALYLCASSLKGGGRGELFFGEGSRLTVL.

At least ten counts were recorded for this clonotype. V is TRBV5-1 and J is TRBJ2-5; weak D call: TRBD2 (5 bases). The CDR3 spans 11 residues. The V gene lost 2 bases and the J gene lost 10 bases, with 9 bases spanning the gap. CDR1 and CDR2 (germline): SGHRS, YFSETQ. The CDR3: CASSFTGDQYF. The CDR3 DNA reads as TGCGCCAGCAGCTTTACCGGGGACCAGTACTTC.